These 9 T cell receptor beta chains came from one sample sequenced in a study of blood T cell repertoires in COVID-19. TCRdb's table, derived via immunoSEQ multiplex PCR, lists solely in-frame clones and lacks some. The sample includes some 120,000 clones, roughly 90% of them seen just once. The sequenced sample was peripheral blood. The receptors originated from a man aged 45 to 65 with acute or convalescent COVID-19.

V and J are TRBV7-6 and TRBJ2-3; possible D gene TRBD2, 5 bases. The CDR3 is 15 residues long. Germline CDR1 is SGHVS and CDR2 is FNYEAQ. The V and J ends lost 3 bases and 6 bases respectively, with 16 bases between them. The CDR3, as DNA: TGTGCCAGCAGCTTGGACTCCGGGAACGGGGATACGCAGTATTTT. As protein: CASSLDSGNGDTQYF.

This clone occurred once. The DNA of the CDR3 is TGTGCCAGTAGTCCCGACAGGGAAGGCTCCGAGCAGTACTTC. Its protein is CASSPDREGSEQYF. The chain has TRBV19 and TRBJ2-7, with 7 nucleotides matching TRBD1. The germline gives CDR1 LNHDA, CDR2 SQIVND (reference sequence). The ends lost 5 bases at V and 6 bases at J; junction bases unmatched: 10. The CDR3 totals 14 residues. The variable domain in full, completed from reference TRBV19 and TRBJ2-7, reads DGGITQSPKYLFRKEGQNVTLSCEQNLNHDAMYWYRQDPGQGLRLIYYSQIVNDFQKGDIAEGYSVSREKKESFPLTVTSAQKNPTAFYLCASSPDREGSEQYFGPGTRLTVT.

The chain combines TRBV2 with TRBJ1-2; 10 bases match TRBD1. Germline V CDR1 and CDR2: SNHLY, FYNNEI. V lost 6 bases and J lost 2; bases outside the gene matches: 3. The CDR3 has 14 amino acids. The CDR3 here is CASSRQGANYGYTF. CDR3 nucleotide sequence: TGTGCCAGCAGCCGACAGGGGGCCAACTATGGCTACACCTTC.

This clone appeared a single time. The chain is built from TRBV19 and TRBJ2-2; TRBD2 matches 7 bases. CDR1 and CDR2 (germline): LNHDA, SQIVND (reference sequence). The CDR3 spans 17 residues. Trimming cost V 2 bases and J 6 bases; bases outside gene matches: 12. CDR3 nucleotides: TGTGCCAGTAGTATAAGGCGAGCGGGAAGTTCGCCCGGGGAGCTGTTTTTT. It specifies CASSIRRAGSSPGELFF.

The V gene is TRBV5-6, the J gene TRBJ2-1; 15 bases match TRBD2. The CDR3 spans 17 residues. V was pared by 4 bases and J by 8 bases, with 10 bases of the junction left unmatched. Germline CDR1 reads SGHDT; CDR2 reads YYEEEE. CDR3 loop: CASSIGLAGGPSYEQFF. DNA of the CDR3: TGTGCCAGCAGCATCGGACTAGCGGGAGGGCCGTCTTATGAGCAGTTCTTC. The full variable domain, in which reference TRBV5-6 and TRBJ2-1 provide the parts outside the CDR3, is DAGVTQSPTHLIKTRGQQVTLRCSPKSGHDTVSWYQQALGQGPQFIFQYYEEEERQRGNFPDRFSGHQFPNYSSELNVNALLLGDSALYLCASSIGLAGGPSYEQFFGPGTRLTVL.

The V call is TRBV4-1, the J call TRBJ2-3; 7 bases fit TRBD1. Germline-derived CDR1 and CDR2 are MGHRA and YSYEKL. V was clipped by 4 bases and J by 2 bases; unmatched bases: 6. The CDR3 runs to 15 residues. For the CDR3, the DNA is TGCGCCAGCAGCCTTCTACAGGGGCCCACAGATACGCAGTATTTT. Amino acids: CASSLLQGPTDTQYF.

This chain links TRBV2 with TRBJ1-2; D unclear. The CDR3 sequence is 13 residues long. Trimming left V 3 bases short and J 6 bases short, with 11 bases between. Germline lookup yields CDR1 SNHLY and CDR2 FYNNEI. The chain's CDR3 is CASSDQDWNGYTF. DNA of the CDR3: TGTGCCAGCAGTGACCAGGATTGGAATGGCTACACCTTC.

The V call is TRBV29-1, the J call TRBJ2-1; D gene ambiguous. This CDR3 has 10 amino acids. The ends were cut back, 7 bases at V and 7 bases at J, with 8 bases in the middle. Germline lookup yields CDR1 SQVTM and CDR2 ANQGSEA. In DNA form, the CDR3 reads TGCAGCGCCTCCCAGAATGAGCAGTTCTTC. It translates to CSASQNEQFF.

V usage is TRBV10-3 and J usage is TRBJ1-5; TRBD1 is a possible D gene (6 bases). CDR3 length: 13 residues. Trimming removed 9 bases from V and 5 bases from J, with 14 bases in between. Germline CDR1 ENHRY, CDR2 SYGVKD. The CDR3 loop is CAMGGGGDQPQHF. DNA for the CDR3: TGTGCCATGGGAGGGGGGGGCGATCAGCCCCAGCATTTT.